These 17 T cell receptor beta chains were all obtained from the same sample, sequenced in a study of brain T cells in children with intractable seizures. The table came from immunoSEQ multiplex PCR; TCRdb's copy has only in-frame clones and leaves some out. This sample carries around 340,000 clones, 85% to 95% of them seen once, and the ten largest clones take 4.5% to 7%. Time point given: blood from clinic visit 5 months post-surgery; TSC patient then seizure free. This specimen was peripheral blood, taken approximately 5 months after surgery. The receptors derive from a boy in the first two years of life with tuberous sclerosis and intractable seizures.

The CDR3 nucleotides are TGTGCCAGCAGAGAGGATTGGGAGATGGCTGAAGCTTTCTTT. It encodes CASREDWEMAEAFF. V and J are TRBV6-4 and TRBJ1-1; no reliable D call. In germline, CDR1 is MRHNA, CDR2 SNTAGT. The CDR3 spans 14 residues. Trimming pared 6 bases from V and 6 bases from J, leaving 17 bases between.

The rearrangement joins TRBV3-1 (or the pseudogene TRBV3-2) to TRBJ2-5, with D unclear. The CDR3 loop spans 17 amino acids. Trimming left V 1 base short and J 2 bases short, with 17 bases between. Looked up from germline, CDR1 is LGHDT and CDR2 is YNNKEL (reference sequence). This chain's CDR3 is CASSQGATLWAQETQYF. DNA of the CDR3: TGTGCCAGCAGCCAAGGGGCGACACTTTGGGCTCAAGAGACCCAGTACTTC.

The DNA for the CDR3 is TGTGCCAGCAGCTTTATTCCGAGGGTTACGATGAACACTGAAGCTTTCTTT. It translates to CASSFIPRVTMNTEAFF. The chain has TRBV5-6 and TRBJ1-1, with unresolved D. Germline values: CDR1 SGHDT, CDR2 YYEEEE. The CDR3 extends over 17 amino acids. V lost 2 bases and J lost 0, with 17 bases in between.

The chain carries TRBV6-5 and TRBJ1-2, with D maybe TRBD1 (5 bases). Germline V lookup: CDR1 MNHEY, CDR2 SVGAGI. The germline V and J ends were trimmed by 6 bases and 3 bases, with 11 bases remaining between them. The CDR3 extends over 13 amino acids. The CDR3 region is CASRGELYYGYTF. CDR3 nucleotide sequence: TGTGCCAGCAGAGGGGAGCTTTACTATGGCTACACCTTC.

A remark on this clone: One junction end does not reproduce the germline sequence, and a read error may be involved. The CDR3 bases are TGTGCTAGCAGCTTAGTGTGGCGGCCCTTCCCTTACAATGAGCAGTTCTTC. Its protein is CASSLVWRPFPYNEQFF. V is TRBV7-7 and J is TRBJ2-1; D is unresolved. CDR1 and CDR2 from the germline V gene are SSHAT and FNYEAQ (reference sequence). The CDR3 has 17 residues.

V gene TRBV6-5 combines with J gene TRBJ2-7; D may be TRBD2 (5 bases). This CDR3 contains 14 residues. V lost 11 bases and J 0 bases, leaving 17 bases between the germline ends. Germline values: CDR1 MNHEY, CDR2 SVGAGI. The CDR3 sequence is CAGRYRDYSYEQYF. The DNA of the CDR3 is TGTGCCGGACGGTACCGGGATTACTCCTACGAGCAGTACTTC.

This chain connects TRBV6-5 to TRBJ2-1; 12 positions agree with TRBD2. V shed 6 bases, J shed 10 bases, and the junction held 4 bases outside the gene matches. Looked up from germline, CDR1 is MNHEY and CDR2 is SVGAGI. The CDR3 sequence is 13 residues long. The CDR3 DNA reads as TGTGCCAGCAGCCGACTAGCGGGAGAAGAGCAGTTCTTC. It specifies CASSRLAGEEQFF.

V usage is TRBV9 and J usage is TRBJ1-2; 7 bases are shared with TRBD1. The J segment lost 7 bases and the V segment lost 0 bases, leaving 9 bases of the junction unmatched. This CDR3 has 15 residues. The germline V gene encodes CDR1 SGDLS and CDR2 YYNGEE. CDR3 region: CASSVAPQGKGGYTF. In DNA form, the CDR3 reads TGTGCCAGCAGCGTAGCTCCACAGGGGAAAGGTGGCTACACCTTC.

This clone has just a few counts. The chain couples TRBV6-5 to TRBJ2-7; D tentatively fits TRBD1 or TRBD2 (5 bases each). This CDR3 is 15 amino acids long. Between the trimmed V and J ends, which lost 0 bases and 0 bases, there was a span of 9 bases. Germline loops: CDR1 MNHEY, CDR2 SVGAGI. The DNA of the CDR3 is TGTGCCAGCAGTTACTCTCGGGACGCCTCCTACGAGCAGTACTTC. It codes for CASSYSRDASYEQYF.

V and J are TRBV28 and TRBJ2-7; possibly TRBD1 or TRBD2 for D (5 bases each). CDR3 length: 14 amino acids. Trimming left V 8 bases short and J 3 bases short, with 17 bases between. Per germline, CDR1 MDHEN and CDR2 SYDVKM. In DNA form, the CDR3 reads TGTGCCAGCCGGGCCGGGACGGGAATCTACGAGCAGTACTTC. Its protein is CASRAGTGIYEQYF. Full variable domain (missing parts from reference TRBV28 and TRBJ2-7): DVKVTQSSRYLVKRTGEKVFLECVQDMDHENMFWYRQDPGLGLRLIYFSYDVKMKEKGDIPEGYSVSREKKERFSLILESASTNQTSMYLCASRAGTGIYEQYFGPGTRLTVT.

The J gene is TRBJ1-1, the V gene TRBV7-9, with D possibly being TRBD1 (5 bases). V dropped 5 bases and J dropped 0 bases, with 13 bases sitting between them. The CDR3 runs to 15 residues. Germline assignment: CDR1 SEHNR and CDR2 FQNEAQ (reference sequence). CDR3 sequence (DNA): TGTGCCAGCAGCCCCAGCGGGGGGATGAACACTGAAGCTTTCTTT. This sequence encodes CASSPSGGMNTEAFF.

The genes are TRBV19 and TRBJ2-3; 12 bases match TRBD2. The CDR3 covers 15 residues. The V and J ends lost 4 bases and 4 bases, in that order; junction bases with no gene match: 3. The germline CDR1 and CDR2 sequences are LNHDA and SQIVND (reference sequence). DNA of the CDR3: TGTGCCAGTAGTAGAGGACTAGCGGGACCAGATACGCAGTATTTT. Encoded protein: CASSRGLAGPDTQYF.

This sequence joins TRBV10-3 and TRBJ2-3, with 16 bases fitting TRBD2. The CDR3 covers 20 residues. Unmatched junction bases numbered 17, after V lost 7 bases and J lost 4 bases. The V gene's germline CDR1 is ENHRY and CDR2 SYGVKD. DNA for the CDR3: TGTGCCATCAAGGCCTTCACCGGGACTAGCGGGAGGGCCGGGGCAGATACGCAGTATTTT. As protein: CAIKAFTGTSGRAGADTQYF.

The rearrangement uses TRBV11-1 and TRBJ2-7, with D perhaps TRBD1 (6 bases). Germline CDR1 and CDR2: SGHAT and FQDESV (reference sequence). CDR3 length equals 14 residues. V gave up 4 bases and J gave up 2 bases, with 12 bases separating them. The CDR3 reads CASSSSRDTYEQYF. DNA for the CDR3: TGTGCCAGCAGCTCCTCTCGGGACACCTACGAGCAGTACTTC.

V usage is TRBV13 and J usage is TRBJ2-7, with D tentatively TRBD2 (5 bases). Germline V CDR1 and CDR2: PRHDT, FYEKMQ (reference sequence). The V end was cut by 3 bases, the J end by 3 bases, with 18 bases between. The CDR3 totals 16 residues. The CDR3 region has the DNA TGTGCCAGCAGCTTTGGTGCCGGCGGGCCTAACTACGAGCAGTACTTC. Protein sequence: CASSFGAGGPNYEQYF. Full variable domain (outside the CDR3, taken from reference TRBV13 and TRBJ2-7): AAGVIQSPRHLIKEKRETATLKCYPIPRHDTVYWYQQGPGQDPQFLISFYEKMQSDKGSIPDRFSAQQFSDYHSELNMSSLELGDSALYFCASSFGAGGPNYEQYFGPGTRLTVT.

The rearrangement links TRBV2 to TRBJ2-7, with 13 bases matching TRBD2. Trimming cost V 3 bases and J 2 bases; bases outside gene matches: 1. The CDR3 covers 15 residues. Germline V CDR1 and CDR2: SNHLY, FYNNEI. For the CDR3, the DNA is TGTGCCAGCAGTGAGGGACTAGCGGGGACCTACGAGCAGTACTTC. Amino acid sequence: CASSEGLAGTYEQYF.

Only one count was recorded for this clone. This chain connects TRBV3-1 (or the pseudogene TRBV3-2) to TRBJ2-6; D not resolved. Between the trimmed V and J ends, which lost 4 bases and 4 bases, there was a span of 11 bases. The CDR3 spans 15 residues. Germline values: CDR1 LGHDT, CDR2 YNNKEL (reference sequence). This CDR3 reads CASSLSRSGANVLTF. CDR3 in DNA: TGTGCCAGCAGCCTTTCCCGTTCGGGGGCCAACGTCCTGACTTTC.